This TCR beta chain was sequenced in a study of T cell repertoires in cytomegalovirus infection. Many counts were recorded for this clonotype. The V gene's germline CDR1 is MRHNA and CDR2 SNTAGT. V was pared by 2 bases and J by 0 bases, with 12 bases between. The CDR3 runs 16 residues. TCRdb reanalysed the reads using MiXCR and keeps one entry per CDR3 protein. The sample comprises around 74,000 distinct CDR3 sequences, 3.7% of which are singletons, and roughly 4.4% rests with the top ten. This receptor was obtained from a human donor in good health (CMV status not recorded). Some clones in this sample may be carry-over from other donors' samples. The chain employs TRBV6-4 and TRBJ2-3; perhaps TRBD2 as D (6 bases). The sample taken for sequencing was PBMCs. The CDR3 sequence is CASSDRGGASTDTQYF. CDR3 coding DNA: TGTGCCAGCAGTGACCGGGGCGGGGCTAGCACAGATACGCAGTATTTT.